This TCR beta chain was retrieved from a study of cytomegalovirus exposure and HLA in healthy donors. Use of 60 Vbeta and 13 Jbeta primers characterized the PCR. TCRdb's table, derived via immunoSEQ multiplex PCR, lists solely in-frame clones and lacks some. The sample comprises some 150,000 clones, approximately 80% of which are singletons, and approximately 2.1% rests with the top ten. CDR3 size: 13 residues. Per germline, CDR1 SNHLY and CDR2 FYNNEI. V dropped 4 bases and J dropped 8; count of bases not matched to a gene: 4. Study-wide results and limits: Accounts indicate the classifier identified cytomegalovirus status with strong specificity and sensitivity.

About this clone: Its target is not known.

The sequenced material came from PBMCs. The sequence derives from a woman aged 45-65 years in good health and CMV-seronegative. V usage is TRBV2 and J usage is TRBJ1-4; TRBD1 aligns across 7 bases. CDR3 sequence reads: CASSGGQPEKLFF. In nucleotides, the CDR3 is TGTGCCAGCAGTGGGGGACAGCCAGAAAAACTGTTTTTT.